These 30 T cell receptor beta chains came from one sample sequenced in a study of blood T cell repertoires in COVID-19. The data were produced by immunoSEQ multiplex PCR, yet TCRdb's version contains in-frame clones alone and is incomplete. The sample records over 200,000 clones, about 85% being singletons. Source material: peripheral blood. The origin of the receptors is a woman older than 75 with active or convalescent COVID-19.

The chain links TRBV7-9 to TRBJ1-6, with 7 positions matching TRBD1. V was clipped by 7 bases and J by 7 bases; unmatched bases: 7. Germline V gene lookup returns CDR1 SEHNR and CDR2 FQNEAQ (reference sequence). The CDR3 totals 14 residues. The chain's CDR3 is CASTRQGHNSPLHF. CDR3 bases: TGTGCCAGCACCCGACAGGGACACAATTCACCCCTCCACTTT.

CDR3 amino acids: CASSHVGQGWVEKLFF. The DNA for the CDR3 is TGCGCCAGCAGCCACGTAGGACAGGGGTGGGTTGAAAAACTGTTTTTT. The rearrangement uses TRBV4-1 and TRBJ1-4, with 9 bases that match TRBD1. V was clipped by 3 bases and J by 7 bases; unmatched bases: 9. The CDR3 covers 16 residues. The germline CDR1 and CDR2 sequences are MGHRA and YSYEKL.

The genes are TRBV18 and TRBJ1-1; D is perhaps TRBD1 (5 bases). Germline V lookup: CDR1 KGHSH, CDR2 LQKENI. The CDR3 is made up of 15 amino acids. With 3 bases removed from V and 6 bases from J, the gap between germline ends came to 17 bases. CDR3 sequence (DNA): TGTGCCAGCTCACCTTTGCAAGGGGATATGCCTGAAGCTTTCTTT. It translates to CASSPLQGDMPEAFF.

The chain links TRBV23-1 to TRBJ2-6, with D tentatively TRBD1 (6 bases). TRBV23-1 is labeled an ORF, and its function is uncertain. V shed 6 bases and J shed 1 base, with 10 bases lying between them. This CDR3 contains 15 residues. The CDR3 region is CASRKGVSGANVLTF. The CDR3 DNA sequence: TGCGCCAGCAGGAAGGGGGTGTCTGGGGCCAACGTCCTGACTTTC.

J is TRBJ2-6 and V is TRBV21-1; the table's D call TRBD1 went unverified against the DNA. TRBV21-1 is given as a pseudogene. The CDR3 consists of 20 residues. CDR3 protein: CASSTPLTRDRVTGANVLTF. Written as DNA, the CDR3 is TGTGCCAGCAGCACGCCCCTCACCCGGGACAGGGTAACCGGGGCCAACGTCCTGACTTTC.

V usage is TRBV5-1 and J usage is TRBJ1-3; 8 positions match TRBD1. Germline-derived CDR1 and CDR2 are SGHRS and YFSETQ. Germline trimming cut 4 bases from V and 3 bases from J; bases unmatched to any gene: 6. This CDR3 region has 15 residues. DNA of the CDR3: TGCGCCAGCAGCGCAGGGGGCGCGTATGGAAACACCATATATTTT. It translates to CASSAGGAYGNTIYF.

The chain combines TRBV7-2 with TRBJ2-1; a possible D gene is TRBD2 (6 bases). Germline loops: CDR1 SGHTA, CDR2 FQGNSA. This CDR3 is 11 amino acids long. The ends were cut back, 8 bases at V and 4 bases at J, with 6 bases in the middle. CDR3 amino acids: CASRGYNEQFF. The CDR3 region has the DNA TGTGCCAGCCGGGGGTACAATGAGCAGTTCTTC. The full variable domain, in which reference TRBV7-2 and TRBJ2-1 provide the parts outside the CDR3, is GAGVSQSPSNKVTEKGKDVELRCDPISGHTALYWYRQSLGQGLEFLIYFQGNSAPDKSGLPSDRFSAERTGGSVSTLTIQRTQQEDSAVYLCASRGYNEQFFGPGTRLTVL.

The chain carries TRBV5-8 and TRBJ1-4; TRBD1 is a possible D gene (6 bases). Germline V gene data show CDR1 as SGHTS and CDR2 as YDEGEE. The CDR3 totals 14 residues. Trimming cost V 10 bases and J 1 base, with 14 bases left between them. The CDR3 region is CASNEGGTNEKLFF. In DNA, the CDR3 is TGTGCCTCGAACGAAGGGGGAACTAATGAAAAACTGTTTTTT.

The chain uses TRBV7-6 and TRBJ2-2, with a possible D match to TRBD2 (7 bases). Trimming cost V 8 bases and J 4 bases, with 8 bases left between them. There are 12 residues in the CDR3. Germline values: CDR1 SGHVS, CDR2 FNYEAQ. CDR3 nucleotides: TGTGCCAGCGGGGGGGCCACCGGGGAGCTGTTTTTT. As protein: CASGGATGELFF. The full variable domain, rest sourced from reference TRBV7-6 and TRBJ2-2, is GAGVSQSPRYKVTKRGQDVALRCDPISGHVSLYWYRQALGQGPEFLTYFNYEAQQDKSGLPNDRFSAERPEGSISTLTIQRTEQRDSAMYRCASGGATGELFFGEGSRLTVL.

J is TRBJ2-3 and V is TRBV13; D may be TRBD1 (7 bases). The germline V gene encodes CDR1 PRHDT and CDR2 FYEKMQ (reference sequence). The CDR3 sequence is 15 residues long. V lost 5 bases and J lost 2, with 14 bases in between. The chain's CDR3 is CASSDRDWATDTQYF. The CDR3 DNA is TGTGCCAGCAGCGACAGGGACTGGGCCACAGATACGCAGTATTTT.

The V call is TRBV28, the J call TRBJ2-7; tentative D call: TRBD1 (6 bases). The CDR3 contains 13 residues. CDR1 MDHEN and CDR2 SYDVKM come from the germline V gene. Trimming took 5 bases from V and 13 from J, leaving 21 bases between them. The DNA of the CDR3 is TGTGCCAGCAGTCCCTCCGACAGGTTTTTTCGATACTTC. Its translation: CASSPSDRFFRYF.

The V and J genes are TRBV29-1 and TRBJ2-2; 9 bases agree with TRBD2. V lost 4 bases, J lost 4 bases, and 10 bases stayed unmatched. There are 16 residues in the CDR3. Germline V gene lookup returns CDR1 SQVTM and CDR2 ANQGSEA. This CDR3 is CSVVGGGDIGTGELFF. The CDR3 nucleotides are TGCAGCGTTGTAGGCGGGGGGGATATCGGCACCGGGGAGCTGTTTTTT.

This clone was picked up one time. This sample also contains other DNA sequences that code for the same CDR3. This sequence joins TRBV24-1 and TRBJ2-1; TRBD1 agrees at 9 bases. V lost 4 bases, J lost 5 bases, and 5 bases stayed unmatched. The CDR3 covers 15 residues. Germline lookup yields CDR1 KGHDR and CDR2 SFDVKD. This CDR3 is CATSDPGQGDNEQFF. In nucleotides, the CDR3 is TGTGCCACCAGTGACCCGGGACAGGGTGACAATGAGCAGTTCTTC.

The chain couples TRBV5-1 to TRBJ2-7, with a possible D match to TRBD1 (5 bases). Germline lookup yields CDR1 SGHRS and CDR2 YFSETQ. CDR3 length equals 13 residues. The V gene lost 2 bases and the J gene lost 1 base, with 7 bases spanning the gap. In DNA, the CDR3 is TGCGCCAGCAGCTTCAGGGCTTCCTACGAGCAGTACTTC. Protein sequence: CASSFRASYEQYF. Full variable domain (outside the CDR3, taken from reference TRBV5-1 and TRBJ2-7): KAGVTQTPRYLIKTRGQQVTLSCSPISGHRSVSWYQQTPGQGLQFLFEYFSETQRNKGNFPGRFSGRQFSNSRSEMNVSTLELGDSALYLCASSFRASYEQYFGPGTRLTVT.

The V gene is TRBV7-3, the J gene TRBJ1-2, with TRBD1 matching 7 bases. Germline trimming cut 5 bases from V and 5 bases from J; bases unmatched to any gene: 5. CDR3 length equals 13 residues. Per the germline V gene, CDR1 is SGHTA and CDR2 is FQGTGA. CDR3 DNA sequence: TGTGCCAGCAGCCCGGACAGGTTTTATGGCTACACCTTC. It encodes CASSPDRFYGYTF. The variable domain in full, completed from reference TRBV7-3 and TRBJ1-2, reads GAGVSQTPSNKVTEKGKYVELRCDPISGHTALYWYRQSLGQGPEFLIYFQGTGAADDSGLPNDRFFAVRPEGSVSTLKIQRTERGDSAVYLCASSPDRFYGYTFGSGTRLTVV.

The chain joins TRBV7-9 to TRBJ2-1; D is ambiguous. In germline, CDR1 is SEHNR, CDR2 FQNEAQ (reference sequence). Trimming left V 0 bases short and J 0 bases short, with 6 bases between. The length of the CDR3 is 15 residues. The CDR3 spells CASSLARSSYNEQFF. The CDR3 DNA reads TGTGCCAGCAGCTTAGCGAGGAGCTCCTACAATGAGCAGTTCTTC. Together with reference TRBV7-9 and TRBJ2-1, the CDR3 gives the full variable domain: DTGVSQNPRHKITKRGQNVTFRCDPISEHNRLYWYRQTLGQGPEFLTYFQNEAQLEKSRLLSDRFSAERPKGSFSTLEIQRTEQGDSAMYLCASSLARSSYNEQFFGPGTRLTVL.

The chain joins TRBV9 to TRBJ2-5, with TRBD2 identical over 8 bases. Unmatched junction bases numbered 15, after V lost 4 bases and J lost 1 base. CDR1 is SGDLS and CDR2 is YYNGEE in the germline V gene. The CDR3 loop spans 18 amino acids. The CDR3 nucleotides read TGTGCCAGCAGCCCAAGACCCATAGCGGGACTTCGCCAAGAGACCCAGTACTTC. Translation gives CASSPRPIAGLRQETQYF.

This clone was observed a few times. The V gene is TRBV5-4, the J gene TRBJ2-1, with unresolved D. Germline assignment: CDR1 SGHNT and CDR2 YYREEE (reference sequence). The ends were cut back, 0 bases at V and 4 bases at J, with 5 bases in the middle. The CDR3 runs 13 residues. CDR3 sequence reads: CASSLEHYNEQFF. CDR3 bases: TGTGCCAGCAGCTTGGAACATTACAATGAGCAGTTCTTC.

DNA for the CDR3: TGCGCCAGCAGCCCAGGGCCACAATTACAAGAGACCCAGTACTTC. Encoded protein: CASSPGPQLQETQYF. V is TRBV5-1 and J is TRBJ2-5; a weak D match, TRBD1 (5 bases). The CDR3 extends over 15 amino acids. The germline V and J ends were trimmed by 4 bases and 2 bases, with 15 bases remaining between them. The germline V gene has CDR1 SGHRS and CDR2 YFSETQ.

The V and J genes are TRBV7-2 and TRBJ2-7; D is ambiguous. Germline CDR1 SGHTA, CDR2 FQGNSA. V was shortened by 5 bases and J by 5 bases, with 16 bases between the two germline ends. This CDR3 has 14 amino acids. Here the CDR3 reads CASSGPRLRNEQYF. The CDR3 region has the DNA TGTGCCAGCAGCGGGCCCCGTCTTAGGAACGAGCAGTACTTC.

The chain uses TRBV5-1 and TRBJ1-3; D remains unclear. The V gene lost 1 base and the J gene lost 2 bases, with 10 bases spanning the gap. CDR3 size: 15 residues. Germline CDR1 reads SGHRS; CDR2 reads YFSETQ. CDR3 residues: CASSLNGGTGNTIYF. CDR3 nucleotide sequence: TGCGCCAGCAGCTTGAATGGAGGAACTGGAAACACCATATATTTT.

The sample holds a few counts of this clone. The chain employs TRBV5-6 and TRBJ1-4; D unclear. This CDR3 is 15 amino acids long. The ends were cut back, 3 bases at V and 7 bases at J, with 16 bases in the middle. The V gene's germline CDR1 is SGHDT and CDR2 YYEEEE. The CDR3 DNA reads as TGTGCCAGCAGCTCTAAAGGTCTGGGGAGTGAAAAACTGTTTTTT. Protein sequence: CASSSKGLGSEKLFF.

CDR3 sequence: CASSKETGGRYGYTF. The DNA of the CDR3 is TGTGCCAGCAGCAAAGAGACAGGGGGCAGGTATGGCTACACCTTC. This sequence joins TRBV21-1 and TRBJ1-2; the D call TRBD1 from the table was never checked on the DNA. TRBV21-1 is annotated as a pseudogene. This CDR3 is built from 15 residues.

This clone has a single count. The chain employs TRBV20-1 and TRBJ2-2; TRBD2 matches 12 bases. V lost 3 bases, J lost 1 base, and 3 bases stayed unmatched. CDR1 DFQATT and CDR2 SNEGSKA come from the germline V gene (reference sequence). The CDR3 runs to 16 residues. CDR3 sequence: CSASGLAGWNTGELFF. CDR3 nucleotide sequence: TGCAGTGCTAGTGGACTAGCGGGGTGGAACACCGGGGAGCTGTTTTTT.

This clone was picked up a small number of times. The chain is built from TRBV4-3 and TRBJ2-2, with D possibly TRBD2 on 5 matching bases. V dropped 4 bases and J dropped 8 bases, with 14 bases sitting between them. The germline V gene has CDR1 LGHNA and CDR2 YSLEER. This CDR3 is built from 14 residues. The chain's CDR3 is CASSRSRGHGELFF. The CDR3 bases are TGCGCCAGCAGCCGAAGTAGAGGGCATGGGGAGCTGTTTTTT.

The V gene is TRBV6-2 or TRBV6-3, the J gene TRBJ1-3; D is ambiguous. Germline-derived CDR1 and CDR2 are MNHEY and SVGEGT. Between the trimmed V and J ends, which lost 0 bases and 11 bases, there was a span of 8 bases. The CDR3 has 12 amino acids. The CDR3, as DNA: TGTGCCAGCAGTTACTCCGTCGGAGCCATATATTTT. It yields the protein CASSYSVGAIYF.

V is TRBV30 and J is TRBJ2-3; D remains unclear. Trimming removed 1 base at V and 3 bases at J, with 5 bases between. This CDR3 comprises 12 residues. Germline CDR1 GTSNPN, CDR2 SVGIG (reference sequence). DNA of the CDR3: TGTGCCTGGAGTGCCGGGACAGATACGCAGTATTTT. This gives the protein CAWSAGTDTQYF. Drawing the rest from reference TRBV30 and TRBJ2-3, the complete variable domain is SQTIHQWPATLVQPVGSPLSLECTVEGTSNPNLYWYRQAAGRGLQLLFYSVGIGQISSEVPQNLSASRPQDRQFILSSKKLLLSDSGFYLCAWSAGTDTQYFGPGTRLTVL.

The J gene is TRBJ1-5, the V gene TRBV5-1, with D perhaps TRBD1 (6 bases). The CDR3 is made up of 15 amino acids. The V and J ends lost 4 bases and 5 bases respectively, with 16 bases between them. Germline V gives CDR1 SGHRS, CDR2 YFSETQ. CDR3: CASSPGVVADQPQHF. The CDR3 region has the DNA TGCGCCAGCAGCCCAGGGGTGGTAGCTGATCAGCCCCAGCATTTT.

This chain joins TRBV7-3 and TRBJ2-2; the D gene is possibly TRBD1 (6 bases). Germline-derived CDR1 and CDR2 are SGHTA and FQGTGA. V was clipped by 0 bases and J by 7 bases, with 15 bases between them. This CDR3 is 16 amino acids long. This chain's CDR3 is CASSLTLIRGGGELFF. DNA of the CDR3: TGTGCCAGCAGCTTAACGCTAATCAGGGGCGGCGGGGAGCTGTTTTTT.

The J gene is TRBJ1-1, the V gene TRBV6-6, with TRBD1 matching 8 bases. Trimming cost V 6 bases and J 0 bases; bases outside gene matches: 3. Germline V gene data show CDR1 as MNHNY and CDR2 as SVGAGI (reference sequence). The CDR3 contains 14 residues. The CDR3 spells CASRTTGVNTEAFF. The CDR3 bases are TGTGCCAGCAGAACGACAGGGGTGAACACTGAAGCTTTCTTT.